The 3 T cell receptor beta chains given below trace back to one sample, sequenced in a study of blood T cells in healthy people across ages. Alongside a J-beta primer mix, a sample-barcoded 5' primer served in a second PCR lasting about 6 to 12 cycles. TCRdb reprocessed the 5' RACE reads via MiXCR and lists one record per CDR3 protein. The repertoire holds 700,000 to 950,000 distinct CDR3 sequences, with 55% to 75% as singletons. Sequencing was done on a sample of blood. These receptors were collected from a man aged 25 to 40 in good health.

This clonotype was seen a few times. The chain employs TRBV29-1 and TRBJ2-1; TRBD2 agrees at 11 bases. Germline values: CDR1 SQVTM, CDR2 ANQGSEA. This CDR3 is built from 13 residues. The CDR3 spells CSVAGGPRNEQFF. For the CDR3, the DNA is TGCAGTGTAGCGGGAGGGCCAAGGAATGAGCAGTTCTTC.

This clonotype occurred a few times. The rearrangement uses TRBV7-2 and TRBJ2-1; 9 nucleotides match TRBD2. CDR1 and CDR2 from the germline V gene are SGHTA and FQGNSA. J lost 8 bases, V lost 5 bases, and 10 bases had no gene match. The CDR3 is 15 residues long. For the CDR3, the DNA is TGTGCCAGCAGCCCGGCCTCAGCGGGAGGCTATGAGCAGTTCTTC. Encoded protein: CASSPASAGGYEQFF.

J is TRBJ1-4 and V is TRBV27; 9 bases line up with TRBD1. The CDR3 loop spans 15 amino acids. The germline CDR1 and CDR2 sequences are MNHEY and SMNVEV (reference sequence). Trimming at V came to 4 bases and at J to 2 bases, leaving 2 bases not matched to a gene. The chain's CDR3 is CASSSGTGTNEKLFF. CDR3 in DNA: TGTGCCAGCAGTTCCGGGACAGGGACTAATGAAAAACTGTTTTTT.